The 7 T cell receptor beta chains below were found in one sample sequenced in a study of T cell changes during pregnancy in multiple sclerosis. Libraries were prepared by immunoSEQ multiplex PCR; TCRdb keeps only in-frame clonotypes and omits some of them. The profile shows 50,000 to 65,000 clones, about 90% of them singletons. Specimen: peripheral blood, collected in the third trimester of pregnancy. All receptors come from a female donor in good health, enrolled as a control in a pregnancy study.

The chain employs TRBV25-1 and TRBJ2-7; perhaps TRBD2 as D (5 bases). This CDR3 region has 15 residues. CDR1 and CDR2 from the germline V gene are MGHDK and SYGVNS. Trimming cost V 5 bases and J 2 bases, with 16 bases left between them. The CDR3 sequence is CASSPSRTGTYEQYF. The CDR3 nucleotides are TGTGCCAGCAGTCCATCCCGCACCGGGACCTACGAGCAGTACTTC.

In DNA, the CDR3 is TGTGCCAGTAGTATAGAAACCCCAGCTAGCGGGGGTTCAGATACGCAGTATTTT. Residues: CASSIETPASGGSDTQYF. The V call is TRBV19, the J call TRBJ2-3, with 10 bases aligning to TRBD2. V was clipped by 0 bases and J by 4 bases; unmatched bases: 10. CDR1 and CDR2 (germline): LNHDA, SQIVND (reference sequence). This CDR3 spans 18 amino acids.

The rearrangement links TRBV6-5 to TRBJ1-2; 8 positions agree with TRBD1. There are 13 residues in the CDR3. Per the germline V gene, CDR1 is MNHEY and CDR2 is SVGAGI. Losses at the gene ends were 4 bases for V and 3 bases for J; bases not matched to a gene: 1. The CDR3 loop reads CASSLDRDYGYTF. The CDR3 region has the DNA TGTGCCAGCAGTTTGGACAGGGACTATGGCTACACCTTC.

The chain uses TRBV5-6 and TRBJ1-2; possibly TRBD1 for D (6 bases). This CDR3 has 13 amino acids. Trimming left V 0 bases short and J 8 bases short, with 11 bases between. Germline lookup yields CDR1 SGHDT and CDR2 YYEEEE. The CDR3 coding sequence is TGTGCCAGCAGCTTGGACAGGGCCTCGGGCTACACCTTC. Protein sequence: CASSLDRASGYTF.

The rearrangement links TRBV27 to TRBJ1-5, with 7 bases lining up with TRBD1. In germline, CDR1 is MNHEY, CDR2 SMNVEV (reference sequence). V lost 5 bases, J lost 11 bases, and 12 bases stayed unmatched. The CDR3 spans 14 residues. The CDR3 DNA sequence: TGTGCCAGCAGTCCCTCAGGGGGTCCGCAGGCCCAGCATTTT. As protein: CASSPSGGPQAQHF.

The chain recombines TRBV19 with TRBJ2-3, with 10 bases aligning to TRBD2. Germline V gene sequence: CDR1 LNHDA, CDR2 SQIVND (reference sequence). The CDR3 runs 15 residues. After removal of 7 bases from V and 4 bases from J, the junction contained 8 bases not matched to a gene. The CDR3 nucleotides read TGTGCCAGTACTTCCCCAGCGGGGGGGCCAGATACGCAGTATTTT. Protein product: CASTSPAGGPDTQYF.

V gene TRBV18 combines with J gene TRBJ1-3; no clear D gene. The CDR3 is 15 amino acids. CDR1 is KGHSH, CDR2 LQKENI, per germline. V lost 3 bases to trimming and J lost 0 bases, with 9 bases between them. DNA of the CDR3: TGTGCCAGCTCACCTTTTCCCCTCTCTGGAAACACCATATATTTT. Translation: CASSPFPLSGNTIYF.